The clone carrying this TCR beta chain was counted at least ten times. Germline values: CDR1 SGHNT, CDR2 YYREEE (reference sequence). The CDR3 covers 14 residues. Deletions cut 4 bases from V and 8 bases from J, with 18 bases between. Every bit of the isolated RNA underwent reverse transcription, so sequencing read expressed TCRB transcripts. Here immunoSEQ multiplex PCR was the method, and the copy in TCRdb shows in-frame clones only, minus some. The sample records approximately 140,000 clones, 6.9% being singletons. These data originate in a study of beta chain features in type 1 diabetes. The chain employs TRBV5-4 and TRBJ1-2; a possible D gene is TRBD1 (5 bases). The clonotype comes from a woman aged 30 to 39 in good health. Material for sequencing was central memory CD4+ T cells from blood. CDR3 amino acids: CASSSGTVVPGYTF. DNA of the CDR3: TGTGCCAGCAGCAGCGGGACGGTTGTTCCCGGCTACACCTTC. The full variable domain, with the rest looked up from reference TRBV5-4 and TRBJ1-2, is ETGVTQSPTHLIKTRGQQVTLRCSSQSGHNTVSWYQQALGQGPQFIFQYYREEENGRGNFPPRFSGLQFPNYSSELNVNALELDDSALYLCASSSGTVVPGYTFGSGTRLTVV.